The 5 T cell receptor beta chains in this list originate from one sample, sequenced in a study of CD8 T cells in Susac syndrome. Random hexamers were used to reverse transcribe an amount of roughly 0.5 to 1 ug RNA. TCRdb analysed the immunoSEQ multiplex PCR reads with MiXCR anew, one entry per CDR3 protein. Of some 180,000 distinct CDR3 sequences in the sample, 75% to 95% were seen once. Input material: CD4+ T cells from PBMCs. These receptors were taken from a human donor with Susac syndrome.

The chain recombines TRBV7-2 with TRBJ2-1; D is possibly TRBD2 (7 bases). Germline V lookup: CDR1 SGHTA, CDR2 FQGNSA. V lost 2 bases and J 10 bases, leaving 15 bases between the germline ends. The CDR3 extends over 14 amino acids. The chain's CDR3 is CASSLKGGVSEQFF. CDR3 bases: TGTGCCAGCAGCTTAAAGGGGGGGGTAAGCGAGCAGTTCTTC.

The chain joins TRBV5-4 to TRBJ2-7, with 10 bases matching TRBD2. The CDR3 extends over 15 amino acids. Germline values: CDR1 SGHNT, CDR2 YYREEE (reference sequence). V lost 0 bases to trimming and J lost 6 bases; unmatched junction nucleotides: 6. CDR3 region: CASSLGSSGGAEQYF. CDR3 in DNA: TGTGCCAGCAGCTTGGGTTCTAGCGGGGGAGCCGAGCAGTACTTC.

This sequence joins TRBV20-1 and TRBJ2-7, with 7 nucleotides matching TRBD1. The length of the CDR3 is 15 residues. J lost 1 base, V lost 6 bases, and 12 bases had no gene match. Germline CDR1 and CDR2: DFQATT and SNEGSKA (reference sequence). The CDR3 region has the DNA TGCAGTGCCAGTCGCCGGGACAGCTTTTCCTACGAGCAGTACTTC. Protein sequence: CSASRRDSFSYEQYF.

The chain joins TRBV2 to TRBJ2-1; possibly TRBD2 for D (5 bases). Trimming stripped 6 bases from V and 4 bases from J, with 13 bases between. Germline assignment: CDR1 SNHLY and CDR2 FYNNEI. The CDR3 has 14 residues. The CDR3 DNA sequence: TGTGCCAGCAGCCAAACCTCGGGGTACAATGAGCAGTTCTTC. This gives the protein CASSQTSGYNEQFF. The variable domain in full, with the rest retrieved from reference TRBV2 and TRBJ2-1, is EPEVTQTPSHQVTQMGQEVILRCVPISNHLYFYWYRQILGQKVEFLVSFYNNEISEKSEIFDDQFSVERPDGSNFTLKIRSTKLEDSAMYFCASSQTSGYNEQFFGPGTRLTVL.

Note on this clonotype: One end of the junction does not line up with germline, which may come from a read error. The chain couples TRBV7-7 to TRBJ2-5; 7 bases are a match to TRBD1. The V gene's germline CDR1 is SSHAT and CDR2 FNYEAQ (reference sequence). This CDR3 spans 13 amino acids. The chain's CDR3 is CASSLDREETQYF. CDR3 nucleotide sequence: TGTGCTAGCAGCTTAGACAGGGAAGAGACCCAGTACTTC.